These T cell receptor beta chains were read from a single sample in a study of neoadjuvant nivolumab and ipilimumab in lung cancer. The assay was immunoSEQ multiplex PCR, and TCRdb's table has in-frame clones only and misses some. The sample includes 7,500 to 9,000 clones, 75% to 90% of them seen just once. This specimen consisted of tumor tissue, obtained after neoadjuvant nivolumab, alone or with ipilimumab, at or shortly before surgery. The receptors were sampled from an adult with non-small cell lung cancer. CDR3s include the opening cysteine and the closing phenylalanine or tryptophan. A D gene is named only where the DNA matches it firmly. Only some rows state a clone size, as once, few, many or a class for expanded clones.

-	-	TRBV5-6	TRBJ1-2	CASSFDSYGYTF	TGTGCCAGCAGCTTTGACAGCTATGGCTACACCTTC
-	TRBD2	TRBV4-2	TRBJ2-7	CASSPIGLAGDYEQYF	TGTGCCAGCAGCCCAATCGGACTAGCGGGAGACTACGAGCAGTACTTC
-	-	TRBV18	TRBJ1-2	CASSLTADGFLSYTF	TGTGCCAGCTCACTCACGGCGGACGGATTCTTGTCTTACACCTTC
-	-	TRBV5-1	TRBJ1-1	CASSSGQPNTEAFF	TGCGCCAGCAGCTCAGGACAACCGAACACTGAAGCTTTCTTT
-	-	TRBV4-2	TRBJ2-7	CASSQNIRSDEQYF	TGTGCCAGCAGCCAAAATATCCGGAGCGACGAGCAGTACTTC
-	-	TRBV7-9	TRBJ1-4	CASSRGTNEKLFF	TGTGCCAGCAGCAGAGGGACTAATGAAAAACTGTTTTTT
-	-	TRBV7-9	TRBJ2-1	CASSFLGTGPFF	TGTGCCAGCAGCTTCCTAGGGACCGGGCCGTTCTTC
-	TRBD1	TRBV10-1	TRBJ2-5	CASSTGDAPETQYF	TGCGCCAGCAGCACAGGGGATGCGCCGGAGACCCAGTACTTC
once	-	TRBV19	TRBJ2-7	CASSTDSQKSYEQYF	TGTGCCAGTAGTACCGACAGCCAAAAGTCCTACGAGCAGTACTTC
-	-	TRBV5-4	TRBJ2-5	CASSFGRDGETQYF	TGTGCCAGCAGCTTCGGACGAGACGGAGAGACCCAGTACTTC
once	-	TRBV18	TRBJ2-7	CASSPRSSRTYEQYF	TGTGCCAGCTCACCAAGGTCTAGCCGAACCTACGAGCAGTACTTC
-	-	TRBV2	TRBJ2-1	CASSDSLDYTGAYNEQFF	TGTGCCAGCAGTGACTCCCTCGACTACACGGGTGCTTACAATGAGCAGTTCTTC
once	-	TRBV5-1	TRBJ1-2	CASSSLSAGGYTF	TGCGCCAGCAGCTCGCTGTCGGCGGGGGGCTACACCTTC
-	-	TRBV7-8	TRBJ2-7	CASSLSDTKYSEQYF	TGTGCCAGCAGCTTATCGGACACTAAATACTCCGAGCAGTACTTC
-	-	TRBV7-2	TRBJ2-5	CASSPRRDSETQYF	TGTGCCAGCAGCCCTAGGCGGGACTCGGAGACCCAGTACTTC
-	-	TRBV6-6	TRBJ2-7	CASSAGTLHYEQYF	TGTGCCAGCAGTGCCGGCACCCTACACTACGAGCAGTACTTC
-	-	TRBV10-3	TRBJ1-2	CAISEGQRTLF	TGTGCCATCAGTGAGGGGCAGCGAACCCTTTTC
-	TRBD1	TRBV30	TRBJ2-3	CAARTGRTDTQYF	TGTGCCGCCCGGACAGGCCGCACAGATACGCAGTATTTT
-	-	TRBV2	TRBJ2-4	CASRRGGGAKNIQYF	TGTGCCAGCAGAAGAGGGGGGGGAGCCAAAAACATTCAGTACTTC
-	TRBD2	TRBV27	TRBJ2-1	CASSSVTSGNPDEQFF	TGTGCCAGCAGTTCGGTGACTAGCGGGAATCCCGATGAGCAGTTCTTC
-	TRBD2	TRBV9	TRBJ2-3	CASASSGSTDTQYF	TGTGCCAGCGCCTCTAGCGGGAGCACAGATACGCAGTATTTT
-	-	TRBV2	TRBJ1-2	CASSDGRGRGYTF	TGTGCCAGCAGTGACGGCAGGGGAAGGGGCTACACCTTC
medium-sized	-	TRBV5-6	TRBJ2-7	CASSLYTSSYEQYF	TGTGCCAGCAGCCTCTACACGAGCTCCTACGAGCAGTACTTC
-	-	TRBV6-1	TRBJ2-7	CASRITSGLFYEQYF	TGTGCCAGCAGGATCACCTCGGGACTTTTCTACGAGCAGTACTTC
-	TRBD1	TRBV5-1	TRBJ1-1	CASSYYGDSEAFF	TGCGCCAGCAGCTACTACGGGGACAGTGAAGCTTTCTTT
-	-	TRBV20-1	TRBJ1-2	CSASGYGYTF	TGCAGTGCTAGTGGCTATGGCTACACCTTC
-	TRBD1	TRBV25-1	TRBJ1-2	CASRSGGGTGAYGYTF	TGTGCCAGCAGATCCGGGGGGGGGACAGGGGCCTATGGCTACACCTTC
-	TRBD1	TRBV5-1	TRBJ1-3	CASSNGDRALGNTIYF	TGCGCCAGCAGCAACGGGGACAGGGCACTGGGAAACACCATATATTTT
-	TRBD1	TRBV5-1	TRBJ2-4	CASSLRDRENIQYF	TGCGCCAGCAGCCTCCGGGACAGGGAAAACATTCAGTACTTC
-	-	TRBV25-1	TRBJ1-2	CASRTNYGYTF	TGTGCCAGCCGGACCAACTATGGCTACACCTTC
-	-	TRBV18	TRBJ1-4	CASSPPGNQGEKLFF	TGTGCCAGCTCACCACCGGGGAATCAGGGCGAAAAACTGTTTTTT
-	TRBD1	TRBV5-1	TRBJ2-7	CASSLSGQGSYEQYF	TGCGCCAGCAGCTTGTCAGGACAGGGGTCCTACGAGCAGTACTTC
-	-	TRBV5-1	TRBJ2-5	CASSAPQETQYF	TGCGCCAGCAGCGCCCCCCAAGAGACCCAGTACTTC
few	-	TRBV19	TRBJ1-2	CASSIGGGIANYGYTF	TGTGCCAGTAGTATTGGCGGAGGGATAGCTAACTATGGCTACACCTTC
few	-	TRBV2	TRBJ1-2	CASSVGETYGYTF	TGTGCCAGCAGTGTGGGCGAAACTTATGGCTACACCTTC
-	TRBD1	TRBV5-1	TRBJ1-4	CASSKGQAVTNEKLFF	TGCGCCAGCAGCAAAGGACAGGCCGTAACTAATGAAAAACTGTTTTTT
-	TRBD2	TRBV7-2	TRBJ2-1	CASSLIAGDYNEQFF	TGTGCCAGCAGCTTAATAGCGGGAGACTACAATGAGCAGTTCTTC
-	-	TRBV2	TRBJ2-5	CASRISGSSETQYF	TGTGCCAGCAGGATATCAGGGAGCTCTGAGACCCAGTACTTC
-	-	TRBV7-2	TRBJ2-1	CASSFLSGYNEQFF	TGTGCCAGCAGTTTCCTAAGCGGCTACAATGAGCAGTTCTTC
-	-	TRBV7-9	TRBJ2-7	CASSSDFPYEQYF	TGTGCCAGCAGCTCGGACTTCCCCTACGAGCAGTACTTC
-	-	TRBV4-1	TRBJ2-2	CASSQGRGNLGELFF	TGCGCCAGCAGCCAAGGTCGGGGAAATCTAGGGGAGCTGTTTTTT
-	-	TRBV19	TRBJ1-1	CASSMGVRTEAFF	TGTGCCAGTAGTATGGGGGTTCGGACTGAAGCTTTCTTT
-	-	TRBV5-4	TRBJ2-7	CASSLRQTRYEQYF	TGTGCCAGCAGCTTGAGACAGACCCGCTACGAGCAGTACTTC